The T cell receptor (beta chain) under discussion was sequenced for a study of sequential checkpoint blockade in melanoma. Whole-study context: Patients were randomized 1:1 to nivolumab-then-ipilimumab or ipilimumab-then-nivolumab first-line.

The treatment: randomized to nivolumab then ipilimumab (arm A) or the reverse (arm B). Live CD3+CD8+ CD19− CD56− cells were sorted from PBMCs. The germline V gene encodes CDR1 LGHNA and CDR2 YSLEER. V was pared by 1 base and J by 6 bases, with 7 bases of the junction left unmatched. This CDR3 is 16 amino acids long. The table came from immunoSEQ multiplex PCR; TCRdb's copy has only in-frame clones and leaves some out. Of roughly 13,000 clones listed, less than 75% are singletons. The rearrangement links TRBV4-3 to TRBJ1-5, with 9 nucleotides matching TRBD1. Sequencing used CD8+ T cells sorted from blood (inferred from file names), obtained from a patient given nivolumab and ipilimumab in sequence. The clonotype comes from a human donor with melanoma. The CDR3 loop reads CASSQGRDRVFQPQHF. DNA of the CDR3: TGCGCCAGCAGCCAAGGCCGGGACAGGGTGTTTCAGCCCCAGCATTTT.